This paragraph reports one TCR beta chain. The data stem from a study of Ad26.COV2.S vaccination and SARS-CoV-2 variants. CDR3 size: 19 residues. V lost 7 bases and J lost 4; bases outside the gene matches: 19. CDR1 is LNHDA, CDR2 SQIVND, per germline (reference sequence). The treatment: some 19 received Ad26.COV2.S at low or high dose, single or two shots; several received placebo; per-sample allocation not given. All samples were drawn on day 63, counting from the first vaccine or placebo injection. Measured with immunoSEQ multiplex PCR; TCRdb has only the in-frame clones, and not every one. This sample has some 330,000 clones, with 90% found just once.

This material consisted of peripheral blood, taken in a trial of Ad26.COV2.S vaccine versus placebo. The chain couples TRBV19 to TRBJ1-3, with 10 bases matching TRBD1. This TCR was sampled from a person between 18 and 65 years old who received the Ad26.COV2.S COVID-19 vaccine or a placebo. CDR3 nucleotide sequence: TGTGCCAGTAATCGGGGCCAGGGCAGACAGGGGGCGGCCGGAAACACCATATATTTT. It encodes CASNRGQGRQGAAGNTIYF.